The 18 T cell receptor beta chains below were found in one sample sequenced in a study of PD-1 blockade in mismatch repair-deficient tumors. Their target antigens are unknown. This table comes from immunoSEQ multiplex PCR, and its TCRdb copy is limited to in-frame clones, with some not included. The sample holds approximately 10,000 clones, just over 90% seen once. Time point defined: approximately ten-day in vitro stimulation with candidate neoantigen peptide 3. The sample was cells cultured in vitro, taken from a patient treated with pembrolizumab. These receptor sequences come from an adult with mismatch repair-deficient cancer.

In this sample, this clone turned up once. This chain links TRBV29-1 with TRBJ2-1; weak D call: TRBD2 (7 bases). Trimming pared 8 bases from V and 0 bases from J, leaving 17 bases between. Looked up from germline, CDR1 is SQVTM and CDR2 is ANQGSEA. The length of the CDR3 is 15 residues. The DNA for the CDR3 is TGCAGCCTTCGACGGGAGGACAGCTCCTACAATGAGCAGTTCTTC. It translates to CSLRREDSSYNEQFF.

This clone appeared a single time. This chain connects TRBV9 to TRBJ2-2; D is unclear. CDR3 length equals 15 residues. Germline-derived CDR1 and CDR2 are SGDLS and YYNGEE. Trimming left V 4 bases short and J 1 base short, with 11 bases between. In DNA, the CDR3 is TGTGCCAGCAGCTTCGGGCTTCTGAACACCGGGGAGCTGTTTTTT. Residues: CASSFGLLNTGELFF. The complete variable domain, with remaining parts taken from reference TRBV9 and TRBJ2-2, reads DSGVTQTPKHLITATGQRVTLRCSPRSGDLSVYWYQQSLDQGLQFLIQYYNGEERAKGNILERFSAQQFPDLHSELNLSSLELGDSALYFCASSFGLLNTGELFFGEGSRLTVL.

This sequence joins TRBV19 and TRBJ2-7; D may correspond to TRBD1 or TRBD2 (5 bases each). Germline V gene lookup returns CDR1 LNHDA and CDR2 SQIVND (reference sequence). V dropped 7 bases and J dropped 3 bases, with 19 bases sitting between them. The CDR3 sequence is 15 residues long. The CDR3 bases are TGTGCCAGTAACCGGGACCCCGGCCCCCTCTACGAGCAGTACTTC. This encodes CASNRDPGPLYEQYF.

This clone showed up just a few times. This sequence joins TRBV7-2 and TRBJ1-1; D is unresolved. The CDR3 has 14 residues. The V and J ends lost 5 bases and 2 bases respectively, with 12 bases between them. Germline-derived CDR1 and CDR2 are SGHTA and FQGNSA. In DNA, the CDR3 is TGTGCCAGCAGCACCCGACACGGAAACACTGAAGCTTTCTTT. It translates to CASSTRHGNTEAFF. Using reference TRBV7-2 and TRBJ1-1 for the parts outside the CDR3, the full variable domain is GAGVSQSPSNKVTEKGKDVELRCDPISGHTALYWYRQSLGQGLEFLIYFQGNSAPDKSGLPSDRFSAERTGGSVSTLTIQRTQQEDSAVYLCASSTRHGNTEAFFGQGTRLTVV.

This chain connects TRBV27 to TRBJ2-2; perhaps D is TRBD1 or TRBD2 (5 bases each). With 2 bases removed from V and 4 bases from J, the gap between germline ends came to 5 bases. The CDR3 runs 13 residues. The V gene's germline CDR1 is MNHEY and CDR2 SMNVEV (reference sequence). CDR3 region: CASSLGGTGELFF. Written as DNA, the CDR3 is TGTGCCAGCAGTTTAGGGGGCACCGGGGAGCTGTTTTTT.

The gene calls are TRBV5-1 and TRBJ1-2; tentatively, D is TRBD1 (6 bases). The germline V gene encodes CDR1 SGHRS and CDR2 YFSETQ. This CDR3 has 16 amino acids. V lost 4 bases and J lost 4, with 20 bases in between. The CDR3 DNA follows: TGCGCCAGCAGCCCCAACGCGGGGGCCCGCGGCTATGGCTACACCTTC. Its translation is CASSPNAGARGYGYTF.

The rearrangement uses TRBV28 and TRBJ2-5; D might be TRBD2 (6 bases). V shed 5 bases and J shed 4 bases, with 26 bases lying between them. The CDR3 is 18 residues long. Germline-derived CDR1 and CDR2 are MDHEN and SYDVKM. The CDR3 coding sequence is TGTGCCAGCAGTCCTAAACCCCAACGACTAGAACTTGGAGAGACCCAGTACTTC. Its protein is CASSPKPQRLELGETQYF.

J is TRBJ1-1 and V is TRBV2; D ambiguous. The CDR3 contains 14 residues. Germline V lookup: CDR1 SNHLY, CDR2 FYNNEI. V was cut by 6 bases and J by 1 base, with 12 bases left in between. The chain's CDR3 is CASSPSEWNTEAFF. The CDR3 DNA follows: TGTGCCAGCAGCCCATCTGAGTGGAACACTGAAGCTTTCTTT.

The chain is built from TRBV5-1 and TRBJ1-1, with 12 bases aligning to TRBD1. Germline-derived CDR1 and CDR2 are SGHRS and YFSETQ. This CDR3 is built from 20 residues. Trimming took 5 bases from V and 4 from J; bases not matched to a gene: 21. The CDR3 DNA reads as TGCGCCAGCAGGGGCCTGTTAATTCCCGGGACAGGGGGCGAGGTCACTGAAGCTTTCTTT. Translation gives CASRGLLIPGTGGEVTEAFF.

CDR3 region: CASRREMTDTQYF. CDR3 DNA sequence: TGTGCCAGCAGGCGGGAAATGACAGATACGCAGTATTTT. The chain recombines TRBV7-2 with TRBJ2-3; TRBD2 might be the D (6 bases). The CDR3 loop spans 13 amino acids. Trimming removed 6 bases at V and 3 bases at J, with 10 bases between. The germline V gene encodes CDR1 SGHTA and CDR2 FQGNSA.

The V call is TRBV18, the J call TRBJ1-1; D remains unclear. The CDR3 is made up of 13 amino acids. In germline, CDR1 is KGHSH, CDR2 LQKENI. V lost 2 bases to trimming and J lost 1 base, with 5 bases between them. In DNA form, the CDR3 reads TGTGCCAGCTCACCAAAACAGAACACTGAAGCTTTCTTT. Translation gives CASSPKQNTEAFF.

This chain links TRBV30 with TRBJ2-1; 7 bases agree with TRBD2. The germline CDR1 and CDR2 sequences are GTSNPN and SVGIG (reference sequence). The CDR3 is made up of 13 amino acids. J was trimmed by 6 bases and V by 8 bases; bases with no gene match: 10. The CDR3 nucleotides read TGTGCCGGAATAGCGGGTTTCTTCAATGAGCAGTTCTTC. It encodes CAGIAGFFNEQFF. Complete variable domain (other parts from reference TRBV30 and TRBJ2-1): SQTIHQWPATLVQPVGSPLSLECTVEGTSNPNLYWYRQAAGRGLQLLFYSVGIGQISSEVPQNLSASRPQDRQFILSSKKLLLSDSGFYLCAGIAGFFNEQFFGPGTRLTVL.

CDR3 in DNA: TGTGCCAGCAGCTTAGTGGGCGTCGGAGCCAAAAACATTCAGTACTTC. Encoded protein: CASSLVGVGAKNIQYF. The V and J genes are TRBV7-9 and TRBJ2-4, with D unresolved. The CDR3 extends over 16 amino acids. The germline gives CDR1 SEHNR, CDR2 FQNEAQ (reference sequence). V was clipped by 1 base and J by 0 bases, with 10 bases between them.

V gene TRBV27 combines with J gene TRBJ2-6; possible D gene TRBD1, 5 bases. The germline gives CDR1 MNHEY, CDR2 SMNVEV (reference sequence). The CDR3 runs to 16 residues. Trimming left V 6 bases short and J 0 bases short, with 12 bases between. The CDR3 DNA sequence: TGTGCCAGCAGGCCAGGGCACAGCTCTGGGGCCAACGTCCTGACTTTC. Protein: CASRPGHSSGANVLTF. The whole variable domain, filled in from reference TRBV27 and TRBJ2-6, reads EAQVTQNPRYLITVTGKKLTVTCSQNMNHEYMSWYRQDPGLGLRQIYYSMNVEVTDKGDVPEGYKVSRKEKRNFPLILESPSPNQTSLYFCASRPGHSSGANVLTFGAGSRLTVL.

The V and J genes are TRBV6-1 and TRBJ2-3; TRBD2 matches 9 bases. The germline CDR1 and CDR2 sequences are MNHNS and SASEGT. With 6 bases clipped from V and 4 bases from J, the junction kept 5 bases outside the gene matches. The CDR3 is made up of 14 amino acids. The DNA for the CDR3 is TGTGCCAGCAGCCGGACTAGCGCGGCAGATACGCAGTATTTT. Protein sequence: CASSRTSAADTQYF.

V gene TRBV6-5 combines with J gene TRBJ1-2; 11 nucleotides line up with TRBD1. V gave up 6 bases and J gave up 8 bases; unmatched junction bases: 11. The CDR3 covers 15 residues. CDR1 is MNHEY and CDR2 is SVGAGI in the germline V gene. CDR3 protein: CASRNSGTGGRGYTF. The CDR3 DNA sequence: TGTGCCAGCAGAAATTCCGGGACAGGGGGTCGGGGCTACACCTTC.

The CDR3 loop reads CASSGYTVTEAFF. The CDR3 DNA reads as TGTGCCAGCAGTGGGTACACAGTTACTGAAGCTTTCTTT. The chain links TRBV6-1 to TRBJ1-1, with no clear D. V shed 4 bases and J shed 5 bases, with 11 bases lying between them. The germline V gene encodes CDR1 MNHNS and CDR2 SASEGT. This CDR3 region has 13 residues.

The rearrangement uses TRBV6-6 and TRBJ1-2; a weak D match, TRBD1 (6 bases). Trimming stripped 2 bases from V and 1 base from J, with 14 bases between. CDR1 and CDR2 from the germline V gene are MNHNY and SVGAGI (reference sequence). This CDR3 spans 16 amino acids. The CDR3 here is CASSYGSGRGNYGYTF. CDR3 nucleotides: TGTGCCAGCAGTTACGGGTCTGGCAGGGGTAACTATGGCTACACCTTC.